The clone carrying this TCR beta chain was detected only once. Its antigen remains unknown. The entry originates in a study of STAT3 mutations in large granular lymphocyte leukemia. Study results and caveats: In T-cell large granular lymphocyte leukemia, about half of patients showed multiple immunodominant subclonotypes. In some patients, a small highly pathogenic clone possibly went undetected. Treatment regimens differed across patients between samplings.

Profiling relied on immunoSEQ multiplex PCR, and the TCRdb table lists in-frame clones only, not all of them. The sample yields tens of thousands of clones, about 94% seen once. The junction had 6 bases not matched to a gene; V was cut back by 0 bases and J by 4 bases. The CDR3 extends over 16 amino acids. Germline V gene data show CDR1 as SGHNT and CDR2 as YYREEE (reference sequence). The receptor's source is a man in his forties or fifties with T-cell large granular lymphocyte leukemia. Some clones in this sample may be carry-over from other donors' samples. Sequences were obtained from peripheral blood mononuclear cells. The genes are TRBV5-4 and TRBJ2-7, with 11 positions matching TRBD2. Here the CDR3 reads CASSLGTSGGLYEQYF. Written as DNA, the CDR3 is TGTGCCAGCAGCTTGGGTACTAGCGGGGGCTTGTACGAGCAGTACTTC.